The 8 T cell receptor beta chains listed next were all sequenced from one sample in a study of T cell responses to AZD1222 COVID-19 vaccine (dated by TCRdb to the early 2020s). The library was generated by the immunoSEQ multiplex PCR assay. What TCRdb holds here is the immuneACCESS table cut down to in-frame rearrangements. Part of the clones is not present; checked against another copy, under half of the missing clones reflect an unresolved V gene, and the others are unexplained. Across this sample there are 90,000 to 150,000 clones, with roughly 90% seen only once. 4% to 5% of the sample comes from the top ten. Reading the label with the study, this specimen's time point is: about 28 days (+/-7) after the second vaccine dose. This specimen's treatment or condition label, per the study, means: meningococcal conjugate vaccine given as trial control. Sequenced here: peripheral blood, sampled 28 days after the second dose of the MenACWY control vaccine. The receptors originated from an adult who received the MenACWY meningococcal vaccine as a control.

The chain links TRBV5-1 to TRBJ2-7, with 12 bases aligning to TRBD2. The CDR3 has 16 residues. CDR1 SGHRS and CDR2 YFSETQ come from the germline V gene. J was trimmed by 3 bases and V by 7 bases; bases with no gene match: 11. DNA for the CDR3: TGCGCCAGCCGCCGGACAAAGACTAGCGGGAGCTACGAGCAGTACTTC. Translating gives CASRRTKTSGSYEQYF.

The chain combines TRBV9 with TRBJ1-2; D uncertain. This CDR3 contains 16 residues. Germline V CDR1 and CDR2: SGDLS, YYNGEE. Trimming cost V 0 bases and J 0 bases, with 12 bases left between them. The CDR3 region is CASSVAFDGSNYGYTF. The CDR3 DNA is TGTGCCAGCAGCGTAGCTTTTGACGGATCTAACTATGGCTACACCTTC.

The rearrangement uses TRBV25-1 and TRBJ2-7, with 10 positions matching TRBD1. V was pared by 2 bases and J by 2 bases, with 6 bases of the junction left unmatched. CDR3 length: 16 amino acids. Germline V lookup: CDR1 MGHDK, CDR2 SYGVNS. The CDR3 is CASSEPGTGDPYEQYV. The CDR3 DNA sequence: TGTGCCAGCAGTGAACCCGGGACAGGGGATCCCTACGAGCAGTACGTC.

V is TRBV28 and J is TRBJ1-1; maybe TRBD1 (6 bases). Trimming removed 7 bases from V and 1 base from J, with 16 bases in between. Germline loops: CDR1 MDHEN, CDR2 SYDVKM. CDR3 length: 15 residues. As DNA, the CDR3 is TGTGCCAGCACTCCAATTGACAGGCGGAACACTGAAGCTTTCTTT. As protein: CASTPIDRRNTEAFF.

The gene calls are TRBV15 and TRBJ2-3; D is possibly TRBD1 (6 bases). There are 15 residues in the CDR3. V dropped 4 bases and J dropped 4 bases, with 15 bases sitting between them. Germline V gene sequence: CDR1 LNHNV, CDR2 YYDKDF (reference sequence). CDR3 amino acids: CATSKVWGLSDTQYF. In nucleotides, the CDR3 is TGTGCCACCAGCAAGGTGTGGGGGCTCTCAGATACGCAGTATTTT.

The chain joins TRBV9 to TRBJ1-2, with 7 bases that match TRBD1. CDR1 and CDR2 from the germline V gene are SGDLS and YYNGEE. The CDR3 sequence is 16 residues long. The V and J ends lost 4 bases and 2 bases, in that order; junction bases with no gene match: 11. The CDR3 DNA sequence: TGTGCCAGCAGCCCCCCCCGACAGGGCGCGAACTATGGCTACACCTTC. Its translation is CASSPPRQGANYGYTF. The variable domain in full, completed from reference TRBV9 and TRBJ1-2, reads DSGVTQTPKHLITATGQRVTLRCSPRSGDLSVYWYQQSLDQGLQFLIQYYNGEERAKGNILERFSAQQFPDLHSELNLSSLELGDSALYFCASSPPRQGANYGYTFGSGTRLTVV.

The chain combines TRBV11-2 with TRBJ2-7; TRBD2 agrees at 11 bases. The CDR3 is 14 amino acids. The V segment lost 4 bases and the J segment 5 bases; nucleotides outside the gene matches: 4. The germline CDR1 and CDR2 sequences are SGHAT and FQNNGV. CDR3 sequence reads: CASSSGTSGHEQYF. The CDR3 nucleotides read TGTGCCAGCAGCTCGGGGACTAGCGGCCACGAGCAGTACTTC.

The chain joins TRBV28 to TRBJ1-2; a possible D gene is TRBD1 (6 bases). V shed 2 bases and J shed 4 bases, with 14 bases lying between them. The CDR3 runs 15 residues. CDR1 and CDR2 from the germline V gene are MDHEN and SYDVKM. The CDR3 here is CASSLPGAQVYGYTF. In DNA, the CDR3 is TGTGCCAGCAGTTTACCGGGGGCGCAGGTCTATGGCTACACCTTC.